The subject of this entry is one T cell receptor beta chain. The antigen remains unidentified. The V gene's germline CDR1 is SGHRS and CDR2 YFSETQ. The trim removed 1 base at V and 5 bases at J, leaving 3 bases unmatched. The CDR3 is 15 residues long. PCR amplification relied on 60 Vbeta primers (plus 13 Jbeta primers). Authors' data handling: In a later analysis, of 80 million or so unique beta chains, about 12 million appeared in at least two donors. Only in-frame clones appear in the TCRdb table, and some are missing; sequencing was by immunoSEQ multiplex PCR. The D gene and trimming were derived from the DNA, and the V and J assignments and clone size from that table. The sample yields around 190,000 clones, over 75% seen once. The data are from a study of cytomegalovirus exposure and HLA in healthy donors. Whole-study findings and limits: Within an earlier analysis, most TCR beta V segments proved productive either about 90% or about 30% of the time. The number of N-insertions in an Asian-associated ancestry cluster was reportedly below the approximately 600-donor mean in a later analysis.

The sequence was collected from a woman in her 50s in good health and CMV-seronegative. This chain links TRBV5-1 with TRBJ2-5, with 12 bases that match TRBD1. Material: PBMCs. CDR3 sequence reads: CASSLYGTGGETQYF. The CDR3 DNA reads as TGCGCCAGCAGCTTGTACGGGACAGGGGGCGAGACCCAGTACTTC.